One and the same sample provided the 23 T cell receptor beta chains below, sequenced in a study of T cell repertoires in cytomegalovirus infection. No antigen is known for these receptors. TCRdb processed the reads anew with MiXCR; each CDR3 protein has one entry. The sample has 700,000 to 950,000 distinct CDR3 sequences, about 31% seen once. The sequenced sample was cultured CD8+ T cells from PBMCs, obtained from culture after CMV antigen stimulation. The receptors shown here come from a human donor in good health (CMV status not recorded). Some clones in this sample may be carry-over from other donors' samples.

This clonotype was observed a few times. The chain carries TRBV7-9 and TRBJ2-7; D is perhaps TRBD2 (5 bases). V dropped 5 bases and J dropped 3 bases, with 14 bases sitting between them. The V gene's germline CDR1 is SEHNR and CDR2 FQNEAQ (reference sequence). This CDR3 has 14 residues. CDR3 region: CASSPTSGYYEQYV. Here the CDR3 DNA reads TGTGCCAGCAGCCCCACGTCGGGATACTACGAGCAGTACGTC.

Ten or more counts support this clonotype. The rearrangement joins TRBV7-2 to TRBJ1-3; D unclear. This CDR3 region has 16 residues. The V and J ends lost 5 bases and 0 bases respectively, with 14 bases between them. From germline, CDR1 is SGHTA and CDR2 FQGNSA. CDR3 DNA: TGTGCCAGCAGCACCCTCGACACGGCCTCTGGAAACACCATATATTTT. It codes for CASSTLDTASGNTIYF.

This chain uses TRBV15 with TRBJ1-5; D is ambiguous. This CDR3 has 15 residues. Germline CDR1 reads LNHNV; CDR2 reads YYDKDF (reference sequence). Trimming removed 5 bases at V and 7 bases at J, with 18 bases between. For the CDR3, the DNA is TGTGCCACCAGCGACCCTGTCCCCACGATACAGCCCCAGCATTTT. This encodes CATSDPVPTIQPQHF.

This chain connects TRBV7-3 to TRBJ2-7, with D hard to call. The V end lost 2 bases, the J end lost 1 base, and 12 bases lay between the germline ends. There are 15 residues in the CDR3. Germline V gene sequence: CDR1 SGHTA, CDR2 FQGTGA. The CDR3 here is CASSLGLDPSYEQYV. DNA for the CDR3: TGTGCCAGCAGCTTAGGGCTAGACCCTTCCTACGAGCAGTACGTC.

In the case of this clonotype: The junction departs from the called germline gene at one end, perhaps through a read error. The J gene is TRBJ2-1, the V gene TRBV6-5; D is unclear. This CDR3 has 13 residues. Germline assignment: CDR1 MNHEY and CDR2 SVGAGI. Written as DNA, the CDR3 is TGTGCCAGCAGTTATGGGGTCTACGATGAGCAGTTCTTC. The encoded protein is CASSYGVYDEQFF.

This clonotype has only a few counts. This chain joins TRBV7-6 and TRBJ2-7; 10 nucleotides match TRBD1. Losses at the gene ends were 7 bases for V and 3 bases for J; bases not matched to a gene: 6. In germline, CDR1 is SGHVS, CDR2 FNYEAQ. This CDR3 spans 14 amino acids. DNA for the CDR3: TGTGCCAGCACCCTTAGGACAGGGGGCTACGAGCAGTACTTC. As protein: CASTLRTGGYEQYF.

This clonotype was found a few times. The chain links TRBV7-6 to TRBJ1-5; the D gene is possibly TRBD1 (5 bases). The V gene lost 4 bases and the J gene lost 0 bases, with 25 bases spanning the gap. This CDR3 has 20 residues. Per germline, CDR1 SGHVS and CDR2 FNYEAQ. In DNA form, the CDR3 reads TGTGCCAGCAGCTCCACCCCCGGGACCCATATTGGGTATAGCAATCAGCCCCAGCATTTT. It translates to CASSSTPGTHIGYSNQPQHF.

The chain links TRBV19 to TRBJ2-2; TRBD1 matches at 8 bases. The CDR3 totals 15 residues. The V segment lost 11 bases and the J segment 2 bases; nucleotides outside the gene matches: 10. Germline CDR1 reads LNHDA; CDR2 reads SQIVND (reference sequence). CDR3 nucleotide sequence: TGTGCCGTGATGGGGGGACAGGAAAACACCGGGGAGCTGTTTTTT. It translates to CAVMGGQENTGELFF. Complete variable domain (other parts from reference TRBV19 and TRBJ2-2): DGGITQSPKYLFRKEGQNVTLSCEQNLNHDAMYWYRQDPGQGLRLIYYSQIVNDFQKGDIAEGYSVSREKKESFPLTVTSAQKNPTAFYLCAVMGGQENTGELFFGEGSRLTVL.

This clonotype was recorded a few times. The rearrangement links TRBV7-2 to TRBJ2-7; unclear D gene. V lost 1 base and J lost 2, with 12 bases in between. The length of the CDR3 is 15 residues. Germline CDR1 reads SGHTA; CDR2 reads FQGNSA. Written as DNA, the CDR3 is TGTGCCAGCAGCTTAGAGAGGCAGCGAGCCTACGAGCAGTACTTC. Translation: CASSLERQRAYEQYF. Drawing the rest from reference TRBV7-2 and TRBJ2-7, the complete variable domain is GAGVSQSPSNKVTEKGKDVELRCDPISGHTALYWYRQSLGQGLEFLIYFQGNSAPDKSGLPSDRFSAERTGGSVSTLTIQRTQQEDSAVYLCASSLERQRAYEQYFGPGTRLTVT.

The genes are TRBV14 and TRBJ1-4; no clear D gene. This CDR3 spans 13 amino acids. Germline V CDR1 and CDR2: SGHDN, FVKESK. V lost 4 bases and J lost 8, with 11 bases in between. The CDR3 sequence is CASSLRREEKLFF. CDR3 nucleotides: TGTGCCAGCAGCCTGCGGCGGGAGGAAAAACTGTTTTTT.

This clonotype was recorded many times. This chain links TRBV7-8 with TRBJ2-6, with 7 bases lining up with TRBD1. This CDR3 contains 16 residues. Unmatched junction bases numbered 7, after V lost 4 bases and J lost 4 bases. Germline CDR1 is SGHVS and CDR2 is FQNEAQ. The CDR3 loop reads CASSSKQGTGANVLTF. The CDR3 coding sequence is TGTGCCAGCAGCTCGAAACAGGGGACCGGGGCCAACGTCCTGACTTTC.

Ten or more counts support this clonotype. The rearrangement joins TRBV7-9 to TRBJ2-5; D unclear. Trimming shortened V by 7 bases and J by 5 bases, and 11 bases separated the two germline ends. CDR3 length equals 12 residues. Germline CDR1 reads SEHNR; CDR2 reads FQNEAQ (reference sequence). The chain's CDR3 is CASNSGRETQYF. The CDR3 DNA is TGTGCCAGCAATTCCGGGCGTGAGACCCAGTACTTC. Based on the CDR3 plus reference TRBV7-9 and TRBJ2-5, the full variable domain is DTGVSQNPRHKITKRGQNVTFRCDPISEHNRLYWYRQTLGQGPEFLTYFQNEAQLEKSRLLSDRFSAERPKGSFSTLEIQRTEQGDSAMYLCASNSGRETQYFGPGTRLLVL.

The chain recombines TRBV7-6 with TRBJ1-4; 8 bases map to TRBD1. Trimming cost V 0 bases and J 8 bases; bases outside gene matches: 5. This CDR3 has 15 amino acids. Per the germline V gene, CDR1 is SGHVS and CDR2 is FNYEAQ. The CDR3 sequence is CASSLALQGDEKLFF. In DNA form, the CDR3 reads TGTGCCAGCAGCTTAGCGTTACAGGGGGACGAAAAACTGTTTTTT. The full variable domain, with the rest looked up from reference TRBV7-6 and TRBJ1-4, is GAGVSQSPRYKVTKRGQDVALRCDPISGHVSLYWYRQALGQGPEFLTYFNYEAQQDKSGLPNDRFSAERPEGSISTLTIQRTEQRDSAMYRCASSLALQGDEKLFFGSGTQLSVL.

J is TRBJ2-1 and V is TRBV7-9; 8 bases fit TRBD1. The germline V gene encodes CDR1 SEHNR and CDR2 FQNEAQ (reference sequence). Trimming took 5 bases from V and 2 from J; bases not matched to a gene: 5. The CDR3 consists of 15 residues. This chain's CDR3 is CASSEGQGTYNEQFF. CDR3 nucleotide sequence: TGTGCCAGCAGCGAAGGACAGGGTACCTACAATGAGCAGTTCTTC.

This chain connects TRBV7-9 to TRBJ2-5; tentative D call: TRBD2 (5 bases). The germline gives CDR1 SEHNR, CDR2 FQNEAQ (reference sequence). CDR3 length: 15 residues. V lost 5 bases to trimming and J lost 5 bases, with 18 bases between them. CDR3: CASSPGVGSRETQYF. Here the CDR3 DNA reads TGTGCCAGCAGCCCAGGCGTGGGGAGTCGGGAGACCCAGTACTTC.

The table lists this clonotype with many counts. V gene TRBV7-2 combines with J gene TRBJ2-7; D may correspond to TRBD1 or TRBD2 (5 bases each). CDR1 and CDR2 (germline): SGHTA, FQGNSA. V dropped 4 bases and J dropped 2 bases, with 24 bases sitting between them. CDR3 length: 18 residues. CDR3 loop: CASSSTGASRYIAYEQYF. Written as DNA, the CDR3 is TGTGCCAGCAGCTCCACCGGGGCAAGTCGGTATATCGCCTACGAGCAGTACTTC.

For this clonotype: This CDR3 is missing its conserved last phenylalanine or tryptophan, likely due to a read error. The gene calls are TRBV7-9 and TRBJ2-2; 7 nucleotides match TRBD1. The CDR3 totals 16 residues. J was trimmed by 6 bases and V by 5 bases; bases with no gene match: 12. Looked up from germline, CDR1 is SEHNR and CDR2 is FQNEAQ (reference sequence). This chain's CDR3 is CASSQWDSVGAGELFS. In DNA, the CDR3 is TGTGCCAGCAGCCAGTGGGACAGCGTGGGGGCCGGGGAGCTGTTTTCT.

The chain combines TRBV7-9 with TRBJ2-2; TRBD2 agrees at 11 bases. Looked up from germline, CDR1 is SEHNR and CDR2 is FQNEAQ (reference sequence). The CDR3 sequence is 18 residues long. J lost 3 bases, V lost 1 base, and 7 bases had no gene match. CDR3 sequence: CASSLVPSGGPDTGELFF. DNA for the CDR3: TGTGCCAGCAGCTTAGTACCTAGCGGGGGGCCCGACACCGGGGAGCTGTTTTTT.

This chain's CDR3 is CASIIQDEAFF. The CDR3 DNA is TGTGCCAGCATCATACAGGATGAAGCTTTCTTT. The chain combines TRBV6-1 with TRBJ1-1; weak D call: TRBD1 (5 bases). Germline assignment: CDR1 MNHNS and CDR2 SASEGT. V lost 7 bases to trimming and J lost 7 bases, with 10 bases between them. The CDR3 totals 11 residues.

The chain has TRBV6-8 and TRBJ1-3; D ambiguous. Deletions cut 8 bases from V and 6 bases from J, with 14 bases between. The CDR3 totals 13 residues. CDR1 is MNHGY and CDR2 is SAAAGT in the germline V gene. CDR3 sequence: CASGDLAVNTIYF. In nucleotides, the CDR3 is TGTGCCAGCGGAGATCTGGCGGTAAACACCATATATTTT.

This clonotype was seen many times. The V call is TRBV7-2, the J call TRBJ1-1; no definite D call. V was clipped by 5 bases and J by 3 bases, with 10 bases between them. From germline, CDR1 is SGHTA and CDR2 FQGNSA. The length of the CDR3 is 13 residues. The CDR3 here is CASSRRGYTEAFF. The CDR3 bases are TGTGCCAGCAGCCGGCGGGGTTACACTGAAGCTTTCTTT.

This chain connects TRBV11-3 to TRBJ2-3, with a tentative D call TRBD2 (5 bases). Trimming left V 4 bases short and J 3 bases short, with 14 bases between. CDR1 SGHNT and CDR2 YENEEA come from the germline V gene. CDR3 size: 15 residues. The CDR3 protein is CASSSREGDTDTQYF. The CDR3 region has the DNA TGTGCCAGCAGCTCCCGGGAAGGTGATACAGATACGCAGTATTTT.

CDR3 in DNA: TGTGCCAGCAGTGAGGTCGGGGGGGGGGATGGCTACACCTTC. It translates to CASSEVGGGDGYTF. The V gene is TRBV6-6, the J gene TRBJ1-2, with a tentative D call TRBD1 (5 bases). Trimming stripped 5 bases from V and 6 bases from J, with 16 bases between. Germline CDR1 and CDR2: MNHNY and SVGAGI (reference sequence). This CDR3 region has 14 residues.